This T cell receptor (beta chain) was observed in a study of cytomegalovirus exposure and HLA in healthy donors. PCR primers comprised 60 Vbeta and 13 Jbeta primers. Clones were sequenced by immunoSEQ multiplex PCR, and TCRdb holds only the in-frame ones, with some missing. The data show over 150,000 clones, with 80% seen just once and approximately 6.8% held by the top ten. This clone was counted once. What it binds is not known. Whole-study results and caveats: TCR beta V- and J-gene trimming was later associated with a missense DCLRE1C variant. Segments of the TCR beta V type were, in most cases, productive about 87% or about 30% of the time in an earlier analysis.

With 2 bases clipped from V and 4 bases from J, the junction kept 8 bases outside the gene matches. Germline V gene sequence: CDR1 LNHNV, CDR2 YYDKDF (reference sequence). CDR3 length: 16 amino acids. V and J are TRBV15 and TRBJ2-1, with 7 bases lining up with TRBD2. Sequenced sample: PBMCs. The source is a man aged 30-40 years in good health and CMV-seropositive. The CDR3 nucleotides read TGTGCCACCAGCAGACCCCGGGCTAGCGGATACAATGAGCAGTTCTTC. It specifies CATSRPRASGYNEQFF.